Shown below are 29 T cell receptor beta chains from a single sample sequenced in a study of low-dose radiotherapy and immunotherapy resistance in tumors. Indicated time point: before trial treatment. Primers targeting TRAV and TRBV primed first-strand cDNA, covering alpha and beta chains. A constant-region primer paired with the V-primer adapter amplified TCRs over about 20 PCR cycles. Each CDR3 protein is one row after TCRdb ran MiXCR on the reads. The repertoire holds 45,000 to 75,000 distinct CDR3 sequences, around 27% seen once, with roughly 5.6% in the top ten. The specimen was PBMCs, collected before treatment. These receptors all stem from a male donor with prostate cancer.

This clonotype was counted many times. The chain carries TRBV24-1 and TRBJ2-1, with D maybe TRBD2 (5 bases). The CDR3 length is 14 residues. CDR1 is KGHDR and CDR2 is SFDVKD in the germline V gene. V was trimmed by 3 bases and J by 7 bases, leaving 12 bases between them. The CDR3 reads CATSDPGRGNEQFF. The CDR3 DNA is TGTGCCACCAGTGATCCTGGGAGAGGGAATGAGCAGTTCTTC.

This clonotype appeared a few times. The V and J genes are TRBV19 and TRBJ1-5, with D perhaps TRBD1 (6 bases). Per the germline V gene, CDR1 is LNHDA and CDR2 is SQIVND (reference sequence). V lost 1 base and J lost 6, with 10 bases in between. This CDR3 spans 14 amino acids. In DNA form, the CDR3 reads TGTGCCAGTAGTATAGGGGGGGCAGGTCAGCCCCAGCATTTT. This encodes CASSIGGAGQPQHF.

This clonotype was counted between two and nine times. The chain links TRBV29-1 to TRBJ2-7; 9 nucleotides line up with TRBD1. This CDR3 spans 14 amino acids. J was trimmed by 2 bases and V by 3 bases; bases with no gene match: 5. CDR1 and CDR2 from the germline V gene are SQVTM and ANQGSEA. The CDR3 DNA reads TGCAGCGTTGAGCTTAGGGACAGGGCCTACGAGCAGTACTTC. Its protein is CSVELRDRAYEQYF.

This clonotype was observed at least ten times. The V gene is TRBV28, the J gene TRBJ2-5; tentative D call: TRBD1 (5 bases). Trimming stripped 5 bases from V and 9 bases from J, with 22 bases between. The CDR3 extends over 15 amino acids. Germline V lookup: CDR1 MDHEN, CDR2 SYDVKM. As DNA, the CDR3 is TGTGCCAGCAGTCCCCCAAACGACCGAAAAGGGGCCCAGTACTTC. It codes for CASSPPNDRKGAQYF.

Regarding this clonotype: This is likely an artifact of a read error, given a far larger clone one base away. The rearrangement joins TRBV6-9 to TRBJ2-1; 13 positions match TRBD2. Germline V gene lookup returns CDR1 MNHGY and CDR2 SVAAGI. This CDR3 has 15 amino acids. CDR3 sequence reads: CASSNSTSGRNEQFF. The CDR3 bases are TGTGCCAGCAGTAATTCGACTAGCGGGAGGAATGAGCAGTTCTTC.

The rearrangement joins TRBV11-2 to TRBJ2-3; D call uncertain. Germline CDR1 reads SGHAT; CDR2 reads FQNNGV. Trimming cost V 5 bases and J 1 base, with 19 bases left between them. The CDR3 has 17 residues. The CDR3 region is CASSLPSFGSGTDTQYF. CDR3 DNA sequence: TGTGCCAGCAGCCTCCCTTCTTTCGGTTCCGGCACAGATACGCAGTATTTT.

This clonotype was counted at least ten times. The CDR3 nucleotides read TGTGCCAGCAGTTTATCCGAAAACACTGAAGCTTTCTTT. Translation: CASSLSENTEAFF. J is TRBJ1-1 and V is TRBV12-3 or TRBV12-4; unclear D gene. The germline V and J ends were trimmed by 2 bases and 2 bases, with 6 bases remaining between them. This CDR3 has 13 amino acids.

This clonotype has at least ten counts. This rearrangement joins TRBV5-1 to TRBJ2-1; 9 nucleotides line up with TRBD2. This CDR3 contains 15 residues. V lost 4 bases and J lost 9; bases outside the gene matches: 11. Germline V CDR1 and CDR2: SGHRS, YFSETQ. CDR3: CASSGSSGIVIEQFF. CDR3 DNA sequence: TGCGCCAGCAGCGGTTCTAGCGGGATTGTGATTGAGCAGTTCTTC.

This chain joins TRBV6-2 or TRBV6-3 and TRBJ2-2, with TRBD2 identical over 11 bases. The CDR3 has 18 amino acids. The trim removed 2 bases at V and 4 bases at J, leaving 9 bases unmatched. Germline V CDR1 and CDR2: MNHEY, SVGEGT. DNA of the CDR3: TGTGCCAGCAGTTACGGAGGGGCTAGCGGGAGGCGCACCGGGGAGCTGTTTTTT. Its protein product is CASSYGGASGRRTGELFF.

J is TRBJ2-7 and V is TRBV7-2; TRBD2 matches 10 bases. The J segment lost 7 bases and the V segment lost 1 base, leaving 10 bases of the junction unmatched. The CDR3 loop spans 16 amino acids. CDR1 and CDR2 from the germline V gene are SGHTA and FQGNSA. This CDR3 is CASSLVSGGALGEQYF. CDR3 bases: TGTGCCAGCAGCTTAGTCAGCGGGGGGGCCTTGGGGGAGCAGTACTTC.

This clonotype was found many times. The V and J genes are TRBV3-1 and TRBJ1-2; D is unresolved. Germline-derived CDR1 and CDR2 are LGHDT and YNNKEL (reference sequence). The CDR3 consists of 13 residues. V dropped 4 bases and J dropped 6 bases, with 12 bases sitting between them. The CDR3 reads CASSPRASDGYTF. CDR3 bases: TGTGCCAGCAGCCCCCGGGCCAGCGATGGCTACACCTTC.

This clonotype came up once. The likely explanation is a read error, given a far larger clone one base away. The V call is TRBV5-8, the J call TRBJ2-7; TRBD1 matches 11 bases. V lost 1 base to trimming and J lost 5 bases; unmatched junction nucleotides: 5. The CDR3 covers 15 residues. Germline V gene sequence: CDR1 SGHTS, CDR2 YDEGEE. CDR3 amino acids: CASSLRTGGFNEQYF. DNA for the CDR3: TGTGCCAGCAGCTTGCGGACAGGGGGCTTCAACGAGCAGTACTTC.

This clonotype was seen at least ten times. The J gene is TRBJ1-1, the V gene TRBV20-1; no clear D gene. With 4 bases removed from V and 0 bases from J, the gap between germline ends came to 15 bases. This CDR3 has 15 residues. Germline CDR1 and CDR2: DFQATT and SNEGSKA (reference sequence). The CDR3 region has the DNA TGCAGTGCTAAGCCGGACTCGAGGCTGAACACTGAAGCTTTCTTT. It translates to CSAKPDSRLNTEAFF.

At least ten counts were recorded for this clonotype. J is TRBJ2-1 and V is TRBV12-3 or TRBV12-4; 8 nucleotides align to TRBD1. The CDR3 sequence is 14 residues long. V gave up 3 bases and J gave up 9 bases; unmatched junction bases: 7. The CDR3 DNA sequence: TGTGCCAGCAGTTTTCCCGGGACAGGCCGTGAGCAGTTCTTC. It specifies CASSFPGTGREQFF.

This clonotype was seen repeatedly, ten times or more. The CDR3 DNA follows: TGCAGCGTTGAGACGGGACTAGCTTACAATGAGCAGTTCTTC. Its protein product is CSVETGLAYNEQFF. V and J are TRBV29-1 and TRBJ2-1, with 9 bases matching TRBD2. CDR1 and CDR2 from the germline V gene are SQVTM and ANQGSEA. The CDR3 has 14 residues. V gave up 3 bases and J gave up 4 bases; unmatched junction bases: 4.

The CDR3 DNA reads as TGTGCCAGCAGCCGCGGGACTTCGCAAGAGACCCAGTACTTC. Its translation: CASSRGTSQETQYF. The chain recombines TRBV6-2 or TRBV6-3 with TRBJ2-5, with D possibly matching TRBD2 (6 bases). V lost 6 bases and J 2 bases, leaving 13 bases between the germline ends. CDR3 size: 14 residues. The germline V gene encodes CDR1 MNHEY and CDR2 SVGEGT.

The CDR3 sequence is CASSHREQFF. Here the CDR3 DNA reads TGTGCCAGCAGCCACAGGGAGCAGTTCTTC. The V and J genes are TRBV7-9 and TRBJ2-1; D possibly corresponds to TRBD1 (5 bases). This CDR3 has 10 amino acids. V was pared by 5 bases and J by 10 bases, with 6 bases between. Germline loops: CDR1 SEHNR, CDR2 FQNEAQ (reference sequence).

As for this clonotype: A far larger clone is a single base away, which makes a read error likely. This chain links TRBV29-1 with TRBJ2-1; TRBD2 is a possible D gene (5 bases). This CDR3 spans 13 amino acids. Germline V gene sequence: CDR1 SQVTM, CDR2 ANQGSEA. The V end lost 3 bases, the J end lost 10 bases, and 16 bases lay between the germline ends. The CDR3 DNA follows: TGCAGCGTTGACGGAGGAAGCTCCTACGAGCAGTTCTTC. Amino acids: CSVDGGSSYEQFF.

The sample holds many counts of this clonotype. The V gene is TRBV10-3, the J gene TRBJ2-7; TRBD1 is a possible D gene (5 bases). Germline CDR1 ENHRY, CDR2 SYGVKD. CDR3 length: 15 amino acids. Trimming removed 3 bases from V and 3 bases from J, with 15 bases in between. CDR3 sequence: CAISDYDDSHYEQYF. CDR3 nucleotides: TGTGCCATCAGTGATTATGATGACAGTCACTACGAGCAGTACTTC.

The V and J genes are TRBV15 and TRBJ2-7, with TRBD2 identical over 8 bases. J gave up 2 bases and V 0 bases, and 9 bases lay outside the gene matches. From germline, CDR1 is LNHNV and CDR2 YYDKDF (reference sequence). There are 17 residues in the CDR3. The CDR3 bases are TGTGCCACCAGCAGAGATAGCGGCGGGGGGAGGCCCTACGAGCAGTACTTC. Protein sequence: CATSRDSGGGRPYEQYF.

This clonotype was detected ten times or more. V and J are TRBV25-1 and TRBJ2-6; 8 bases agree with TRBD1. CDR3 length: 14 residues. Germline V gene data show CDR1 as MGHDK and CDR2 as SYGVNS. V lost 7 bases and J lost 3; bases outside the gene matches: 2. The CDR3 protein is CASMDRDGANVLTF. The CDR3 DNA follows: TGTGCCAGCATGGACAGGGATGGGGCCAACGTCCTGACTTTC.

This clonotype appeared many times. The chain links TRBV28 to TRBJ1-2; D ambiguous. The V gene lost 6 bases and the J gene lost 8 bases, with 22 bases spanning the gap. The V gene's germline CDR1 is MDHEN and CDR2 SYDVKM. This CDR3 is built from 15 residues. The CDR3 DNA reads as TGTGCCAGCAGCCGCCTGTGGACCACCCCTTTCGGCTACACCTTC. Translation gives CASSRLWTTPFGYTF.

DNA for the CDR3: TGCGCCAGCAGCCAAGACACAGGGTTCAATCAGCCCCAGCATTTT. Translation gives CASSQDTGFNQPQHF. The genes are TRBV23-1 and TRBJ1-5, with a tentative D call TRBD1 (6 bases). TRBV23-1 is treated as an ORF (open reading frame) with a function not yet certain. The CDR3 covers 15 residues. The V end was cut by 6 bases, the J end by 3 bases, with 15 bases between.

This clonotype was recorded a few times. Since a far larger clone is one base different, this is likely a read error. The chain recombines TRBV28 with TRBJ2-7; 10 bases line up with TRBD1. The CDR3 sequence is 15 residues long. CDR1 and CDR2 (germline): MDHEN, SYDVKM. V shed 3 bases, J shed 7 bases, and the junction held 9 bases outside the gene matches. This CDR3 is CASSLGTGVINEQYF. The CDR3, as DNA: TGTGCCAGCAGTTTGGGGACAGGGGTGATCAATGAGCAGTACTTC. The whole variable domain, filled in from reference TRBV28 and TRBJ2-7, reads DVKVTQSSRYLVKRTGEKVFLECVQDMDHENMFWYRQDPGLGLRLIYFSYDVKMKEKGDIPEGYSVSREKKERFSLILESASTNQTSMYLCASSLGTGVINEQYFGPGTRLTVT.

This clonotype has at least ten counts. The chain recombines TRBV28 with TRBJ1-1; TRBD1 matches at 7 bases. This CDR3 has 14 amino acids. The junction had 6 bases not matched to a gene; V was cut back by 8 bases and J by 0 bases. Germline CDR1 reads MDHEN; CDR2 reads SYDVKM. The CDR3 nucleotides are TGTGCCAGCGTTACAGGGGCCGTGAACACTGAAGCTTTCTTT. This encodes CASVTGAVNTEAFF.

CDR3: CASSQDSRGRFGQYF. Written as DNA, the CDR3 is TGCGCCAGCAGCCAAGATAGCAGGGGGCGGTTTGGGCAGTACTTC. The chain employs TRBV4-1 and TRBJ2-7, with 8 bases identical to TRBD1. The junction had 10 bases not matched to a gene; V was cut back by 0 bases and J by 9 bases. The CDR3 runs 15 residues. Per the germline V gene, CDR1 is MGHRA and CDR2 is YSYEKL.

This clonotype was counted at least ten times. The gene calls are TRBV30 and TRBJ2-5; 7 positions match TRBD1. In germline, CDR1 is GTSNPN, CDR2 SVGIG (reference sequence). The CDR3 has 15 residues. The trim removed 4 bases at V and 2 bases at J, leaving 10 bases unmatched. The CDR3 bases are TGTGCCTGGAACCCCGGACAGGTTTATCAAGAGACCCAGTACTTC. The encoded protein is CAWNPGQVYQETQYF.

There are many counts of this clonotype. The chain recombines TRBV7-9 with TRBJ2-7; D is uncertain. The V end was cut by 5 bases, the J end by 2 bases, with 10 bases between. CDR3 size: 13 residues. From germline, CDR1 is SEHNR and CDR2 FQNEAQ (reference sequence). CDR3 amino acids: CASSGTNTYEQYF. The CDR3 bases are TGTGCCAGCAGCGGCACCAACACCTACGAGCAGTACTTC.

There are many counts of this clonotype. The chain uses TRBV3-1 and TRBJ2-5; possible D gene TRBD2, 7 bases. This CDR3 comprises 12 residues. Trimming shortened V by 7 bases and J by 7 bases, and 13 bases separated the two germline ends. Germline V CDR1 and CDR2: LGHDT, YNNKEL (reference sequence). The CDR3 nucleotides are TGTGCCAGCAAGGGGGGGAGTGTGACCCAGTACTTC. This sequence encodes CASKGGSVTQYF.